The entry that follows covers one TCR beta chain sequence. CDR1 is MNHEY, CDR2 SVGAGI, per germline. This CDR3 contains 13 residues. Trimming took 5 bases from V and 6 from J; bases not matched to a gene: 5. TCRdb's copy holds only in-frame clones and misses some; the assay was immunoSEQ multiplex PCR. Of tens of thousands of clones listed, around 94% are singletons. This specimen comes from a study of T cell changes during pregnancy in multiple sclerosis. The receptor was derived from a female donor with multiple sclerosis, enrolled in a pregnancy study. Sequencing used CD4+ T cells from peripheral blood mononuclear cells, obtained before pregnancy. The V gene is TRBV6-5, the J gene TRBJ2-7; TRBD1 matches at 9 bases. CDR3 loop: CASSRTGGGEQYF. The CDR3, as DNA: TGTGCCAGCAGTAGAACAGGGGGCGGCGAGCAGTACTTC.